This T cell receptor beta chain stems from a study of T cell responses to AZD1222 COVID-19 vaccine. Method: immunoSEQ multiplex PCR; TCRdb's copy keeps in-frame clones and lacks some. The table records about 94,000 clones, around 90% of them present only once. The CDR3 is 13 amino acids. Germline CDR1 and CDR2: KGHSH and LQKENI. Trimming removed 4 bases from V and 5 bases from J; junction bases left unmatched: 4. The rearrangement joins TRBV18 to TRBJ2-5; TRBD1 matches 7 bases. The starting material was peripheral blood, obtained on day 0 of AZD1222 vaccination. The sequence was obtained from an adult in good health. The CDR3 protein is CASSRGQEETQYF. The CDR3 DNA sequence: TGTGCCAGCTCACGTGGACAGGAGGAGACCCAGTACTTC. The full variable domain, completed using reference TRBV18 and TRBJ2-5, is NAGVMQNPRHLVRRRGQEARLRCSPMKGHSHVYWYRQLPEEGLKFMVYLQKENIIDESGMPKERFSAEFPKEGPSILRIQQVVRGDSAAYFCASSRGQEETQYFGPGTRLLVL.